At least ten counts were recorded for the clone carrying this TCR beta chain. RNA transcripts served as the template for amplifying TCR beta CDR3 regions. An initial round of RT-PCR targeting the TCR CDR3 relied on the HTBI primer set. Each CDR3 protein is one row after TCRdb ran MiXCR on the multiplex PCR reads. Seen here are around 280,000 distinct CDR3 sequences, around 15% observed once, and the top ten hold 7.9%. The data are from a study of T cells in Graves' hyperthyroidism and ophthalmopathy. Germline CDR1 and CDR2: MDHEN and SYDVKM. This CDR3 contains 15 residues. Losses at the gene ends were 2 bases for V and 5 bases for J; bases not matched to a gene: 6.

This TCR came from a middle-aged woman with Graves' hyperthyroidism. The rearrangement joins TRBV28 to TRBJ2-3; 8 bases are shared with TRBD1. What was sequenced was blood. The DNA for the CDR3 is TGTGCCAGCAGTTTAGTAGACAGGGGAAGAGATACGCAGTATTTT. Protein sequence: CASSLVDRGRDTQYF.